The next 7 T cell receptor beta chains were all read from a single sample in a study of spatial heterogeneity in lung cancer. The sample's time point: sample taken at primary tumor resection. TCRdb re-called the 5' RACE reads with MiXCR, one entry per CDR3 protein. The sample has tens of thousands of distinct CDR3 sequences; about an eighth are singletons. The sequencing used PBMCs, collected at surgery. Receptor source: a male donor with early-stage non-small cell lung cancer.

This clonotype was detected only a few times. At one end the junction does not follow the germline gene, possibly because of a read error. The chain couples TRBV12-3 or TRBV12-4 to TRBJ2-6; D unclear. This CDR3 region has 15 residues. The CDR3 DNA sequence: TGTGTCAGCAGCCCCAGACAATCCGGGGCCAACGTCCTGACTTTC. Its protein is CVSSPRQSGANVLTF.

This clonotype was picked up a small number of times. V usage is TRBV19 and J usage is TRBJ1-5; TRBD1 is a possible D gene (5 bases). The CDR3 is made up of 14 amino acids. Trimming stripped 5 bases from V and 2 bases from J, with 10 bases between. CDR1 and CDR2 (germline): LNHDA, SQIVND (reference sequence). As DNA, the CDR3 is TGTGCCAGTAGTTGGGGAGGGGGCAATCAGCCCCAGCATTTT. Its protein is CASSWGGGNQPQHF.

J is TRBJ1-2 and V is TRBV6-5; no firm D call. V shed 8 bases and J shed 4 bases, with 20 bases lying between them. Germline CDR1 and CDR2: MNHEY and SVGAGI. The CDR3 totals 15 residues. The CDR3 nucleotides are TGTGCCAGCTCTAAAACACGGAGTTCCGTCTATGGCTACACCTTC. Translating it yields CASSKTRSSVYGYTF.

CDR3 sequence reads: CAISFAGEPNNEQFF. The CDR3 DNA sequence: TGTGCCATCAGTTTCGCGGGAGAGCCAAACAATGAGCAGTTCTTC. V is TRBV10-3 and J is TRBJ2-1; 7 positions agree with TRBD2. Germline V gives CDR1 ENHRY, CDR2 SYGVKD. The ends lost 5 bases at V and 5 bases at J; junction bases unmatched: 9. CDR3 size: 15 residues.

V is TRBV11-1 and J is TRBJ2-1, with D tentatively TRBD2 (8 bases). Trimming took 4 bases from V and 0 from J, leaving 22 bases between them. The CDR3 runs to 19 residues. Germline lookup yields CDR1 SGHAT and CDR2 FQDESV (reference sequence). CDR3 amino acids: CASSSRGLAGSYSYNEQFF. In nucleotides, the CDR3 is TGTGCCAGCAGCTCTAGGGGGCTAGCGGGCAGTTACTCCTACAATGAGCAGTTCTTC.

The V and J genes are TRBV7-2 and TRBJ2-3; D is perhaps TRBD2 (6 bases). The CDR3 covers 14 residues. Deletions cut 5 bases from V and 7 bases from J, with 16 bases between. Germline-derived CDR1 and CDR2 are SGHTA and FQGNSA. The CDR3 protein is CASSPKPGDHTQYF. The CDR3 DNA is TGTGCCAGCAGCCCCAAACCGGGGGACCATACGCAGTATTTT.

CDR3 loop: CASSQDNAGQPQHF. In DNA form, the CDR3 reads TGTGCCAGCAGCCAGGACAATGCTGGTCAGCCCCAGCATTTT. The rearrangement joins TRBV3-1 to TRBJ1-5, with a tentative D call TRBD1 (5 bases). The CDR3 is made up of 14 amino acids. V shed 3 bases and J shed 6 bases, with 12 bases lying between them. Per germline, CDR1 LGHDT and CDR2 YNNKEL (reference sequence).